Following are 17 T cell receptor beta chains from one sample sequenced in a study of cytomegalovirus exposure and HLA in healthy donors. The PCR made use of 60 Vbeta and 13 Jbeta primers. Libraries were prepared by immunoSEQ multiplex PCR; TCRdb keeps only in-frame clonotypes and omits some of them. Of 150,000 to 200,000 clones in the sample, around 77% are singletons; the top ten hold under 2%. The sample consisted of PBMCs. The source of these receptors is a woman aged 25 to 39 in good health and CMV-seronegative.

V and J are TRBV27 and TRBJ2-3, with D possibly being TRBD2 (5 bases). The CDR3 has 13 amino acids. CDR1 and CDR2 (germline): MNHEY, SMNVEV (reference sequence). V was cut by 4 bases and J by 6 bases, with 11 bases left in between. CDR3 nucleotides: TGTGCCAGCAGTTGGACTGGGCGCGATACGCAGTATTTT. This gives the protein CASSWTGRDTQYF.

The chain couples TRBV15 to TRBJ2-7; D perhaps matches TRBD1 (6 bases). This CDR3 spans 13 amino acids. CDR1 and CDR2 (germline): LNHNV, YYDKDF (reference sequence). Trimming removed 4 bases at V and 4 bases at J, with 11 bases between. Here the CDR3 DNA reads TGTGCCACCAGCATAAACAGGGAGTACGAGCAGTACTTC. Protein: CATSINREYEQYF.

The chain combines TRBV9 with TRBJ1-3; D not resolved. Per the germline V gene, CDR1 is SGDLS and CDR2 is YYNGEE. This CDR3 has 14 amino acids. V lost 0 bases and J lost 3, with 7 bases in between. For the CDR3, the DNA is TGTGCCAGCAGCGTAGCTACTGGTGGAAACACCATATATTTT. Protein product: CASSVATGGNTIYF.

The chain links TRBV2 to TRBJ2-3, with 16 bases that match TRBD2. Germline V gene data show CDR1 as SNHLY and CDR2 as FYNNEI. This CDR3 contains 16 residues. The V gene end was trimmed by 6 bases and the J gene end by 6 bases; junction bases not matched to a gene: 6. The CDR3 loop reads CASRGTSGGAEDTQYF. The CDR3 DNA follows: TGTGCCAGCAGGGGGACTAGCGGGGGGGCGGAGGATACGCAGTATTTT.

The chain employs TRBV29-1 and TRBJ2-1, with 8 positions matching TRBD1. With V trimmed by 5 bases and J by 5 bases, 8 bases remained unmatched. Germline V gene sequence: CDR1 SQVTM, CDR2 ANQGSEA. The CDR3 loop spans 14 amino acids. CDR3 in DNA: TGCAGCGTTCATAGTCGGGACAGGCACAATGAGCAGTTCTTC. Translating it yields CSVHSRDRHNEQFF.

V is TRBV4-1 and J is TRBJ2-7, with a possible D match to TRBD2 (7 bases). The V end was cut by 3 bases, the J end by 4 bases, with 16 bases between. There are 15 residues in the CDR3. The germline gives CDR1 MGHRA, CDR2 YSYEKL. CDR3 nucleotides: TGCGCCAGCAGCCAGGGGGGGCGATCGGTTTACGAGCAGTACTTC. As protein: CASSQGGRSVYEQYF.

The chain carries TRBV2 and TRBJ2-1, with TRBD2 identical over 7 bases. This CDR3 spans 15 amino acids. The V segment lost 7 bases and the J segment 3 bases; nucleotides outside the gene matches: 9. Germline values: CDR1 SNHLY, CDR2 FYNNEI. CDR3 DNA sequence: TGTGCCAGCACTCGAAGGCGGGAGTTCTACAATGAGCAGTTCTTC. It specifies CASTRRREFYNEQFF.

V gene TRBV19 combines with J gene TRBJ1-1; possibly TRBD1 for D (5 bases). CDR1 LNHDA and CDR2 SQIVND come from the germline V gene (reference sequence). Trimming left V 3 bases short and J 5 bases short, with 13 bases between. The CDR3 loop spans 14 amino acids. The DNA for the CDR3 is TGTGCCAGTAGTATTTCCAGGGAAAGGACTGAAGCTTTCTTT. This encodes CASSISRERTEAFF. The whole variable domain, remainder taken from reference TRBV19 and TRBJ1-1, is DGGITQSPKYLFRKEGQNVTLSCEQNLNHDAMYWYRQDPGQGLRLIYYSQIVNDFQKGDIAEGYSVSREKKESFPLTVTSAQKNPTAFYLCASSISRERTEAFFGQGTRLTVV.

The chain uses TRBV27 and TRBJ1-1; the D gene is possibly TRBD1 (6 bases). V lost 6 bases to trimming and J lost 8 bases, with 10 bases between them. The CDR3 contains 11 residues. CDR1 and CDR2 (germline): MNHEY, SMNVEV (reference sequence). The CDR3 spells CASRQGSEAFF. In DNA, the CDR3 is TGTGCCAGCAGACAGGGTTCCGAAGCTTTCTTT.

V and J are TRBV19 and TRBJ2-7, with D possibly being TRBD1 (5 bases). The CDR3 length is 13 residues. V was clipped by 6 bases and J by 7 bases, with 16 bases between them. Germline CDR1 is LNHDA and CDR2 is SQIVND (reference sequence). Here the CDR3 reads CASSIRGFGEQYF. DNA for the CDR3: TGTGCCAGTAGCATTAGGGGATTCGGAGAGCAGTACTTC.

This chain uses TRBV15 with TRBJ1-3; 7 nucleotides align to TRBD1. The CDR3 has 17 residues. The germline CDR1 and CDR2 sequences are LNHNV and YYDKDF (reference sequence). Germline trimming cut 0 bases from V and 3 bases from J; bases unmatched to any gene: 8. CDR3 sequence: CATSRDGQDNRGNTIYF. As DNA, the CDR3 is TGTGCCACCAGCAGAGACGGACAGGATAATCGTGGAAACACCATATATTTT.

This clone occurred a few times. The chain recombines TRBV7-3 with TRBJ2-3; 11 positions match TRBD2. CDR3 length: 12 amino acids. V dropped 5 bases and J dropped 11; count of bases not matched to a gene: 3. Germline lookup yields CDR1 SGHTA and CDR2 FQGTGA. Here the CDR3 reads CASSPTSGGQYF. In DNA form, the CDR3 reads TGTGCCAGCAGCCCTACTAGCGGGGGGCAGTATTTT.

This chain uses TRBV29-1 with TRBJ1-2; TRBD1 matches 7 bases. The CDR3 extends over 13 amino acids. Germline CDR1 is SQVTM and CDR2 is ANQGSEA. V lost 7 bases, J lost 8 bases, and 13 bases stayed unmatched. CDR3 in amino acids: CSARLSGGTGYTF. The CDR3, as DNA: TGCAGCGCCAGACTCTCAGGGGGAACGGGCTACACCTTC.

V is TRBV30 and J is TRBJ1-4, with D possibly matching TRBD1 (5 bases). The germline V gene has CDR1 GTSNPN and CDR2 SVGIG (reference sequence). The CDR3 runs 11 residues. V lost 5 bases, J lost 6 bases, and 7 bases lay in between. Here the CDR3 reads CAWWGDEKLFF. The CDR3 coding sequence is TGTGCCTGGTGGGGGGATGAAAAACTGTTTTTT.

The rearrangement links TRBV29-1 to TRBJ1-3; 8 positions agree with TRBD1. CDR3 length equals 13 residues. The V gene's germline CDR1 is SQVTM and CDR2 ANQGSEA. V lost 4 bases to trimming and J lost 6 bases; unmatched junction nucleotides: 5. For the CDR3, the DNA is TGCAGCGTTGTACCAGGGGGCACAAACACCATATATTTT. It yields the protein CSVVPGGTNTIYF.

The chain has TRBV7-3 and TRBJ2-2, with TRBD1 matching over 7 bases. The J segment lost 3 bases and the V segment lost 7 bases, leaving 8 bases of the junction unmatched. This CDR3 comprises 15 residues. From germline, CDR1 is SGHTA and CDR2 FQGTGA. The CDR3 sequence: CASTKTGADTGELFF. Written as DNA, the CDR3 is TGTGCCAGCACCAAAACAGGGGCCGACACCGGGGAGCTGTTTTTT.

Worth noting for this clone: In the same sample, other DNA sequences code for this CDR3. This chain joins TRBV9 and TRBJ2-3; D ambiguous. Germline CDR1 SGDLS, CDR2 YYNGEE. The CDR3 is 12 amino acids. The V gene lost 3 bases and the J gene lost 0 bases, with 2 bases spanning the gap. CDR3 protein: CASSASTDTQYF. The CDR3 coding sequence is TGTGCCAGCAGCGCAAGCACAGATACGCAGTATTTT.